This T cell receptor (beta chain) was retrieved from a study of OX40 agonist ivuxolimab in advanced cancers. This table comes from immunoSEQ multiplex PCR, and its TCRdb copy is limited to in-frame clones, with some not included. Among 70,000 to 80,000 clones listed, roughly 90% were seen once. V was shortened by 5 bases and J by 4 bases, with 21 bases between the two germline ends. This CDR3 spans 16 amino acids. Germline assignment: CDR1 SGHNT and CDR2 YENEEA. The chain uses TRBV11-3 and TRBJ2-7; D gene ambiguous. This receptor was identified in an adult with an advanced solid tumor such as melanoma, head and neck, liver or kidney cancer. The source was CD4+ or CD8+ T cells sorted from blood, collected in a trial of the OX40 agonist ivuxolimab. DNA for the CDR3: TGTGCCAGCAGCCCTATGCCCCCCGGATTTAATTACGAGCAGTACTTC. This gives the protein CASSPMPPGFNYEQYF.